This T cell receptor beta chain was documented in a study of cytomegalovirus exposure and HLA in healthy donors. Primers included in the PCR were 60 Vbeta and 13 Jbeta primers. Clones were read by immunoSEQ multiplex PCR, and TCRdb kept only the in-frame ones, dropping some. This sample has some 14,000 clones, with about 60% found just once. The germline V gene encodes CDR1 MNHEY and CDR2 SMNVEV (reference sequence). V lost 3 bases and J 8 bases, leaving 11 bases between the germline ends. This CDR3 region has 13 residues. Sequencing was done on a sample of PBMCs. The sequence derives from a woman between 45 and 60 years old in good health and CMV-seropositive. The chain combines TRBV27 with TRBJ2-4; D is possibly TRBD2 (5 bases). CDR3 residues: CASSFTGSDIQYF. Written as DNA, the CDR3 is TGTGCCAGCAGTTTTACGGGGTCTGACATTCAGTACTTC.